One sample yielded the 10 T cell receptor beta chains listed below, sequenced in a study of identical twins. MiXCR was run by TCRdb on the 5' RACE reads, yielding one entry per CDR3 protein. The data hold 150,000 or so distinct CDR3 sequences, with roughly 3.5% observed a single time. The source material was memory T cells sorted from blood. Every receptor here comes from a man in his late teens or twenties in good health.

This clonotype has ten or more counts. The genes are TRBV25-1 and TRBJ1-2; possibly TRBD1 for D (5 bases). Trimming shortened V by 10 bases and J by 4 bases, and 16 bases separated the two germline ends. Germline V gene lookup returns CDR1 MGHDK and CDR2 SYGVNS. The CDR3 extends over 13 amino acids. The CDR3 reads CATLEGLLYGYTF. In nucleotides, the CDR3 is TGTGCCACCCTAGAGGGACTGCTCTATGGCTACACCTTC.

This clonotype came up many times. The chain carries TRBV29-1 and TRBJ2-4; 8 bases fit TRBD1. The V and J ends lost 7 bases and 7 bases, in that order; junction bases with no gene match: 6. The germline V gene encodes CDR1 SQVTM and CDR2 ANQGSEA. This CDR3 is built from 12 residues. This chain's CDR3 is CSGGQGVNIQYF. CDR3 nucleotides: TGCAGCGGCGGACAGGGAGTCAACATTCAGTACTTC.

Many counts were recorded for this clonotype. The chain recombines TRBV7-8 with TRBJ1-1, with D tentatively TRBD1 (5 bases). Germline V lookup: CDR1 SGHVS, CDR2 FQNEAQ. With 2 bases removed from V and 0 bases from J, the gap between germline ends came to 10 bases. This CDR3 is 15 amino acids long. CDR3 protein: CASSLMAGMNTEAFF. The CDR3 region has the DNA TGTGCCAGCAGCTTAATGGCAGGGATGAACACTGAAGCTTTCTTT.

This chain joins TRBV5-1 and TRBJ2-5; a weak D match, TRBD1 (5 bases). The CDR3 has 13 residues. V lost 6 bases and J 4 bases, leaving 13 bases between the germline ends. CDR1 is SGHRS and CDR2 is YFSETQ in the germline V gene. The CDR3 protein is CASKTPGRETQYF. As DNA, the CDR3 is TGCGCCAGCAAAACCCCAGGGCGAGAGACCCAGTACTTC.

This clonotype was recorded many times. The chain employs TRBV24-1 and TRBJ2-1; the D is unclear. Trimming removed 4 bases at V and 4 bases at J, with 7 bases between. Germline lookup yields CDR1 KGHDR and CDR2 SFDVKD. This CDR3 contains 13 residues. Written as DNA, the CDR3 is TGTGCCACCAGTGAACAACAGTACAATGAGCAGTTCTTC. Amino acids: CATSEQQYNEQFF.

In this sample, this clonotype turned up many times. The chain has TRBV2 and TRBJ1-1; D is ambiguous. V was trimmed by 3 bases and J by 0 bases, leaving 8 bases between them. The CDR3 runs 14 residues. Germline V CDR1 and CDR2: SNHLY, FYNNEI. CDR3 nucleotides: TGTGCCAGCAGTGAGCGAAGGGTGAACACTGAAGCTTTCTTT. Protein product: CASSERRVNTEAFF.

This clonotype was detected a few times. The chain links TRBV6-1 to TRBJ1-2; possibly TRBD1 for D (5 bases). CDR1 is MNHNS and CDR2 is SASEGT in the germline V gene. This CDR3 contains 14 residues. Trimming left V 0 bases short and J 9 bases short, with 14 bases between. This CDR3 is CASSEAGGYVSYTF. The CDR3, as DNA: TGTGCCAGCAGTGAAGCGGGGGGGTACGTGAGCTACACCTTC.

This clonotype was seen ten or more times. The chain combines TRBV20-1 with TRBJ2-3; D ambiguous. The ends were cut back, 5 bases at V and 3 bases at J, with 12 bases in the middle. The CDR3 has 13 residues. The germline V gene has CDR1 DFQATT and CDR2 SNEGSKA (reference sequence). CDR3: CSAPETGTDTQYF. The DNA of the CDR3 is TGCAGTGCTCCGGAAACCGGTACAGATACGCAGTATTTT.

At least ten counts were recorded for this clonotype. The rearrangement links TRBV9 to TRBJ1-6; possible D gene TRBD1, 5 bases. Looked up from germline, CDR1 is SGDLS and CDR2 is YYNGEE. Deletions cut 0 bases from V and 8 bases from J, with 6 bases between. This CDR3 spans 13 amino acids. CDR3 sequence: CASSVGGDSPLHF. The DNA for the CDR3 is TGTGCCAGCAGCGTAGGGGGGGATTCACCCCTCCACTTT.

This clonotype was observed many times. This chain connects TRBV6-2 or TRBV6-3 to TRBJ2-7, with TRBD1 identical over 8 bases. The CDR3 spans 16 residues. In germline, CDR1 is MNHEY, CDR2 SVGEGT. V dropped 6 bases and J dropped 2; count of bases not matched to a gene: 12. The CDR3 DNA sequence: TGTGCCAGCAGGTTAAGGGACAGGAATTCCGCCTACGAGCAGTACTTC. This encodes CASRLRDRNSAYEQYF.